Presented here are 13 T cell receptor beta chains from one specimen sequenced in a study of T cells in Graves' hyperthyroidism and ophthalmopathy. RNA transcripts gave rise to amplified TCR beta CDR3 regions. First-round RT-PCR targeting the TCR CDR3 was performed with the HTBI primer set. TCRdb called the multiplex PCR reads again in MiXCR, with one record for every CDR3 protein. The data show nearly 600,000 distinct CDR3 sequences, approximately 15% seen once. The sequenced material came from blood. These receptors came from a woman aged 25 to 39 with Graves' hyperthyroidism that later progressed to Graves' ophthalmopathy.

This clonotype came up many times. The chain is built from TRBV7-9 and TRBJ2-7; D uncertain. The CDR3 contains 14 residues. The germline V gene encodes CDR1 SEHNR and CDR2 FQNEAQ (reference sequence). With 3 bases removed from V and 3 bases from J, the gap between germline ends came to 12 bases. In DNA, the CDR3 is TGTGCCAGCAGCTTCGATAAGTCAAGCTACGAGCAGTACTTC. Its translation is CASSFDKSSYEQYF.

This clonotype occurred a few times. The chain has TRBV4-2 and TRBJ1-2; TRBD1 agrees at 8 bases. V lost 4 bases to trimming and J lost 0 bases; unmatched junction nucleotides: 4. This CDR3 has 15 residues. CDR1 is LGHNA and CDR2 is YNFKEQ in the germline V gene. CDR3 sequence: CASSLDRVPNYGYTF. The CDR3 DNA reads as TGTGCCAGCAGCCTGGACAGGGTTCCTAACTATGGCTACACCTTC.

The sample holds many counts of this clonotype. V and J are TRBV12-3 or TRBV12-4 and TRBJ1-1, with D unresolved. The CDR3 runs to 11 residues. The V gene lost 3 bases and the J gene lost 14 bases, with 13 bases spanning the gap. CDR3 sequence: CASSFQTVRFF. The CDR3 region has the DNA TGTGCCAGCAGTTTTCAGACGGTGCGGTTCTTT.

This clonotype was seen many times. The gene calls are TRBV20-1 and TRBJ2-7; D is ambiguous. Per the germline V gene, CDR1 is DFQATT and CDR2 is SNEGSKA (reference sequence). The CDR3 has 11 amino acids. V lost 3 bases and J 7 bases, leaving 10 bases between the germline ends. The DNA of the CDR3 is TGCAGTGCTAGGGAGTCTGGGGAGCAGTACTTC. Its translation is CSARESGEQYF.

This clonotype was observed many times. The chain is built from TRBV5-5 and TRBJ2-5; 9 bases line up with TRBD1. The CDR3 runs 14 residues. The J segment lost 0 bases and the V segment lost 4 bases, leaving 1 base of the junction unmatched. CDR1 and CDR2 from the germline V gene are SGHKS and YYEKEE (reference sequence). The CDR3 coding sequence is TGTGCCAGCAGCGGGACAGGGAACCAAGAGACCCAGTACTTC. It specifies CASSGTGNQETQYF.

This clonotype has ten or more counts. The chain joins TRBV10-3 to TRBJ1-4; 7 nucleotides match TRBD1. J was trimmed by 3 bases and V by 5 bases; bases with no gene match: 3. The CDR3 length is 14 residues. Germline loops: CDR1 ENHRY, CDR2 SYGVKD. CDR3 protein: CAISPTGPNEKLFF. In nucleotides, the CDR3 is TGTGCCATCAGTCCGACAGGGCCTAATGAAAAACTGTTTTTT.

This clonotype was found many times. The CDR3 nucleotides read TGTGCCAGCAGTGACCGGAGCGACTATGGCTACACCTTC. Translation: CASSDRSDYGYTF. The V gene is TRBV27, the J gene TRBJ1-2; D gene uncertain. Germline loops: CDR1 MNHEY, CDR2 SMNVEV (reference sequence). CDR3 length equals 13 residues. Trimming took 5 bases from V and 3 from J, leaving 10 bases between them.

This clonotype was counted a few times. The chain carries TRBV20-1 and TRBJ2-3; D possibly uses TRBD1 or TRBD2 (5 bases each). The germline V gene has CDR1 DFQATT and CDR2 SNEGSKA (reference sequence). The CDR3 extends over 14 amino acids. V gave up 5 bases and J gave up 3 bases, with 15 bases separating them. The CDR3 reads CSAPGTTGTDTQYF. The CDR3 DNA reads TGCAGTGCTCCCGGGACGACGGGTACAGATACGCAGTATTTT.

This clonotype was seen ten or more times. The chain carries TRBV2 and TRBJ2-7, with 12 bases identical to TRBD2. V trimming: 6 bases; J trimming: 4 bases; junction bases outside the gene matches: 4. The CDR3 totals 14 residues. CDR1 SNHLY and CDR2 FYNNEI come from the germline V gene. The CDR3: CASSRTSGRYEQYF. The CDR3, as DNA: TGTGCCAGCAGCCGAACTAGCGGGAGGTACGAGCAGTACTTC.

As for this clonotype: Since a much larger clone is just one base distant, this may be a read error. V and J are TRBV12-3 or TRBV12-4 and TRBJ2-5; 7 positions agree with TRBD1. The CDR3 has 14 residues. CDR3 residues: CASSLQGPGETPYF. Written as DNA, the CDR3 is TGTGCCAGCAGCCTACAGGGGCCCGGGGAGACCCCGTACTTC.

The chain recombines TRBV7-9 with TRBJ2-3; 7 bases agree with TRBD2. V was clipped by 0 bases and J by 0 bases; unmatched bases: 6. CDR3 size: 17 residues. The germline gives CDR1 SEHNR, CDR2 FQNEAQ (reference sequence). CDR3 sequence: CASSLASASGSTDTQYF. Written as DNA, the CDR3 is TGTGCCAGCAGCTTAGCATCGGCTAGCGGTAGCACAGATACGCAGTATTTT.

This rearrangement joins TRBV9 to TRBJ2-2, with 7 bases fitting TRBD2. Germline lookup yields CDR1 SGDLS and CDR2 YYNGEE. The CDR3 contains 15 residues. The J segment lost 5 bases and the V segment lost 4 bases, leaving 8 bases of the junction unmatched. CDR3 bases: TGTGCCAGCAGCCCACAACCTAGCGGAACCGGGGAGCTGTTTTTT. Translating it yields CASSPQPSGTGELFF.

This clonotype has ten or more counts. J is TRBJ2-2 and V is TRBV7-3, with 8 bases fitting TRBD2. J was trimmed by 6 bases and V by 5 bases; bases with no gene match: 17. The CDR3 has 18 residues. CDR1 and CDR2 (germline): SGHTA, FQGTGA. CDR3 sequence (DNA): TGTGCCAGCAGCCTCACCGGTAGCGGGAAAGGTTACGCCGGGGAGCTGTTTTTT. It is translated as CASSLTGSGKGYAGELFF.